This T cell receptor beta chain originates from a study of CD8 T cells in ankylosing spondylitis. Overall study findings and caveats: In ankylosing spondylitis blood, a motif of about eight highly homologous TCR beta variants appeared characteristic. Significant enrichment of disease-linked clones was reported in matched ankylosing spondylitis synovial fluid. There were earlier reports of some motif variants in reactive arthritis synovial fluid and blood.

Construction of TCR beta libraries was performed using quantitative 5'-RACE with molecular barcodes. MiXCR was run by TCRdb on the 5' RACE reads, yielding one entry per CDR3 protein. This table has about 220,000 distinct CDR3 sequences, roughly 25% appearing once. The CDR3 totals 17 residues. The V gene's germline CDR1 is SGHDT and CDR2 YYEEEE. With 3 bases removed from V and 4 bases from J, the gap between germline ends came to 23 bases. At least ten counts were recorded for this clonotype. What it binds is unknown. This chain connects TRBV5-6 to TRBJ2-7; D may be TRBD2 (5 bases). This sequence originates from a male donor with ankylosing spondylitis or in good health (not recorded which). Material for sequencing was blood, either unsorted or a sorted T cell fraction (not recorded which). CDR3 sequence: CASSSLPRTPLEYEQYF. DNA of the CDR3: TGTGCCAGCAGCTCCCTTCCCAGGACTCCCTTAGAATACGAGCAGTACTTC.